Shown below are 27 T cell receptor beta chains from a single sample sequenced in a study of blood T cell repertoires in COVID-19. Only in-frame clones appear in the TCRdb table, and some are missing; sequencing was by immunoSEQ multiplex PCR. The sample consists of roughly 33,000 clones, roughly 85% of them appearing once. The sequencing input was peripheral blood. Receptors originate from a human donor with acute or convalescent COVID-19. The donor label of this sample is uncertain.

The chain recombines TRBV5-1 with TRBJ1-1, with D possibly matching TRBD1 (5 bases). The germline gives CDR1 SGHRS, CDR2 YFSETQ. The V end lost 4 bases, the J end lost 3 bases, and 16 bases lay between the germline ends. The CDR3 has 15 residues. CDR3 region: CASSQDNVGYTEAFF. The CDR3 DNA reads as TGCGCCAGCAGCCAGGACAACGTGGGATACACTGAAGCTTTCTTT.

The rearrangement joins TRBV27 to TRBJ2-1; D is ambiguous. Germline V lookup: CDR1 MNHEY, CDR2 SMNVEV (reference sequence). The CDR3 loop spans 13 amino acids. Deletions cut 6 bases from V and 4 bases from J, with 10 bases between. The CDR3: CASRRSLYNEQFF. The DNA of the CDR3 is TGTGCCAGCAGGAGGTCCCTATACAATGAGCAGTTCTTC.

V and J are TRBV24-1 and TRBJ2-5; D gene uncertain. Trimming removed 3 bases from V and 2 bases from J, with 12 bases in between. Germline V gene data show CDR1 as KGHDR and CDR2 as SFDVKD. The CDR3 runs to 15 residues. CDR3 nucleotides: TGTGCCACCAGTGATCCAGGAAAATCTCAAGAGACCCAGTACTTC. Residues: CATSDPGKSQETQYF.

The CDR3 spells CASSSLAVQETQYF. The CDR3 nucleotides read TGTGCCAGCAGTTCCCTAGCGGTCCAAGAGACCCAGTACTTC. The rearrangement links TRBV6-6 to TRBJ2-5; TRBD2 agrees at 7 bases. This CDR3 has 14 residues. Germline values: CDR1 MNHNY, CDR2 SVGAGI (reference sequence). V lost 4 bases to trimming and J lost 1 base; unmatched junction nucleotides: 3.

The V and J genes are TRBV6-5 and TRBJ2-5; D unresolved. CDR1 MNHEY and CDR2 SVGAGI come from the germline V gene. The V end lost 6 bases, the J end lost 3 bases, and 11 bases lay between the germline ends. The CDR3 sequence is 13 residues long. The CDR3 loop reads CASRVVAEETQYF. CDR3 sequence (DNA): TGTGCCAGCAGAGTGGTTGCGGAAGAGACCCAGTACTTC.

This clone was detected a few times. The genes are TRBV27 and TRBJ2-5; 9 bases are shared with TRBD1. Germline loops: CDR1 MNHEY, CDR2 SMNVEV (reference sequence). V shed 2 bases and J 5 bases; nucleotides not matched to a gene: 6. The CDR3 consists of 15 residues. The CDR3 is CASSLGWDRAETQYF. As DNA, the CDR3 is TGTGCCAGCAGTTTAGGTTGGGACAGGGCGGAGACCCAGTACTTC.

V and J are TRBV21-1 and TRBJ1-1; the table's D gene call, TRBD1, was not cross checked with the DNA. TRBV21-1 is annotated as a pseudogene. CDR3 length: 19 residues. The DNA of the CDR3 is TGTGCCAGCAGCAAACTTTCCGGGACAGGAGAATTTCGGGACACTGAAGCTTTCTTT. Its translation: CASSKLSGTGEFRDTEAFF.

CDR3: CASSPRPVVAGGSSYNEQFF. As DNA, the CDR3 is TGTGCCAGCAGCCCACGCCCCGTGGTAGCGGGAGGGAGCTCCTACAATGAGCAGTTCTTC. V and J are TRBV13 and TRBJ2-1, with 11 nucleotides matching TRBD2. CDR1 and CDR2 (germline): PRHDT, FYEKMQ (reference sequence). The CDR3 is made up of 20 amino acids. V shed 5 bases and J 0 bases; nucleotides not matched to a gene: 15.

The rearrangement links TRBV7-3 to TRBJ2-5, with 11 bases fitting TRBD2. Looked up from germline, CDR1 is SGHTA and CDR2 is FQGTGA. CDR3 length equals 17 residues. After removal of 5 bases from V and 2 bases from J, the junction contained 10 bases not matched to a gene. CDR3 sequence reads: CASSASGTSGQQETQYF. CDR3 DNA: TGTGCCAGCAGCGCCTCCGGGACTAGCGGACAACAAGAGACCCAGTACTTC.

J is TRBJ2-7 and V is TRBV21-1; no DNA check was done on the table's D call, TRBD1. TRBV21-1 is marked as a pseudogene. This CDR3 has 19 residues. CDR3 sequence: CASSKVEGDRGRYFYEQYF. The CDR3, as DNA: TGTGCCAGCAGCAAAGTCGAAGGGGACAGGGGCCGGTATTTCTACGAGCAGTACTTC.

The V gene is TRBV7-2, the J gene TRBJ2-3; D may be TRBD2 (6 bases). V was cut by 9 bases and J by 7 bases, with 32 bases left in between. CDR3 length equals 18 residues. The germline gives CDR1 SGHTA, CDR2 FQGNSA. The CDR3 region is CASLQAGPLWGPRYTQYF. DNA for the CDR3: TGTGCCAGTTTACAGGCGGGACCTCTGTGGGGCCCCCGTTATACGCAGTATTTT.

The chain links TRBV5-6 to TRBJ2-3; the D is unclear. Germline lookup yields CDR1 SGHDT and CDR2 YYEEEE. V was clipped by 3 bases and J by 3 bases, with 11 bases between them. The CDR3 spans 14 residues. The CDR3 protein is CASSSVGRTDTQYF. The CDR3 DNA reads as TGTGCCAGCAGCTCCGTCGGCAGGACAGATACGCAGTATTTT.

The rearrangement uses TRBV6-1 and TRBJ1-1; D is possibly TRBD1 (5 bases). The CDR3 has 14 residues. From germline, CDR1 is MNHNS and CDR2 SASEGT. The V end was cut by 2 bases, the J end by 5 bases, with 12 bases between. As DNA, the CDR3 is TGTGCCAGCAGTGAATGGGGCGGCTCAACTGAAGCTTTCTTT. It encodes CASSEWGGSTEAFF.

The chain combines TRBV7-9 with TRBJ2-7; 9 nucleotides line up with TRBD2. Germline trimming cut 6 bases from V and 10 bases from J; bases unmatched to any gene: 13. Germline loops: CDR1 SEHNR, CDR2 FQNEAQ (reference sequence). The CDR3 covers 14 residues. This CDR3 reads CASREGLAETFQYF. Written as DNA, the CDR3 is TGTGCCAGCAGGGAGGGACTAGCCGAAACATTTCAGTACTTC.

This chain connects TRBV19 to TRBJ2-6, with D hard to call. The CDR3 consists of 13 residues. Trimming removed 6 bases from V and 0 bases from J, with 3 bases in between. Germline V CDR1 and CDR2: LNHDA, SQIVND (reference sequence). As DNA, the CDR3 is TGTGCCAGTAGCTACTCTGGGGCCAACGTCCTGACTTTC. This encodes CASSYSGANVLTF.

This chain connects TRBV10-3 to TRBJ1-2; D is unclear. The germline V gene has CDR1 ENHRY and CDR2 SYGVKD. The CDR3 has 14 amino acids. Trimming removed 0 bases at V and 4 bases at J, with 9 bases between. The CDR3 loop is CAISESQLSYGYTF. The CDR3 DNA reads as TGTGCCATCAGTGAGTCGCAGTTAAGCTATGGCTACACCTTC.

The chain uses TRBV7-9 and TRBJ1-2; D unresolved. V lost 5 bases and J lost 3, with 16 bases in between. The CDR3 loop spans 15 amino acids. Germline CDR1 SEHNR, CDR2 FQNEAQ (reference sequence). The CDR3 is CASSPTGFGDYGYTF. The CDR3 DNA is TGTGCCAGCAGCCCTACGGGGTTCGGGGACTATGGCTACACCTTC.

This chain connects TRBV5-1 to TRBJ2-3, with a tentative D call TRBD1 (6 bases). Germline V gene lookup returns CDR1 SGHRS and CDR2 YFSETQ. CDR3 length equals 14 residues. Trimming removed 0 bases from V and 8 bases from J, with 13 bases in between. In DNA, the CDR3 is TGCGCCAGCAGCTTGGGGCCCAGGGGACCTACGCAGTATTTT. This codes for CASSLGPRGPTQYF.

V and J are TRBV27 and TRBJ2-7, with 9 bases aligning to TRBD1. The germline V gene encodes CDR1 MNHEY and CDR2 SMNVEV (reference sequence). The CDR3 has 16 residues. V lost 5 bases, J lost 4 bases, and 12 bases stayed unmatched. The CDR3 here is CASSKKPGQGSYEQYF. The DNA of the CDR3 is TGTGCCAGCAGTAAAAAACCGGGACAGGGATCTTACGAGCAGTACTTC.

The sample holds a few counts of this clone. The chain joins TRBV4-2 to TRBJ1-1, with D hard to call. Germline V gene lookup returns CDR1 LGHNA and CDR2 YNFKEQ. The CDR3 runs to 14 residues. Trimming removed 4 bases at V and 3 bases at J, with 12 bases between. The CDR3 DNA reads TGTGCCAGCAGCCCGGGCCGGAGGGACACTGAAGCTTTCTTT. Amino acid sequence: CASSPGRRDTEAFF.

The rearrangement joins TRBV4-3 to TRBJ1-4; TRBD1 matches at 7 bases. The ends lost 0 bases at V and 8 bases at J; junction bases unmatched: 9. The CDR3 covers 16 residues. Looked up from germline, CDR1 is LGHNA and CDR2 is YSLEER. This CDR3 is CASSQDYRGSREKLFF. In nucleotides, the CDR3 is TGCGCCAGCAGCCAAGATTACAGGGGATCAAGGGAAAAACTGTTTTTT.

This sequence joins TRBV24-1 and TRBJ2-3; tentatively, D is TRBD2 (5 bases). This CDR3 contains 12 residues. V dropped 5 bases and J dropped 3 bases, with 5 bases sitting between them. Looked up from germline, CDR1 is KGHDR and CDR2 is SFDVKD. DNA of the CDR3: TGTGCCACCAGTGGAGGGACAGATACGCAGTATTTT. Translation gives CATSGGTDTQYF.

The chain couples TRBV19 to TRBJ1-1; maybe TRBD1 (5 bases). V lost 10 bases, J lost 3 bases, and 24 bases lay in between. This CDR3 is 16 amino acids long. CDR1 and CDR2 from the germline V gene are LNHDA and SQIVND (reference sequence). CDR3 sequence: CATADVLPGVDTEAFF. The DNA of the CDR3 is TGTGCCACCGCAGACGTCTTACCGGGGGTGGACACTGAAGCTTTCTTT.

The chain employs TRBV27 and TRBJ1-2, with D uncertain. Germline values: CDR1 MNHEY, CDR2 SMNVEV (reference sequence). The V end lost 8 bases, the J end lost 4 bases, and 11 bases lay between the germline ends. The CDR3 consists of 12 residues. The CDR3 loop reads CASARGSYGYTF. The CDR3 nucleotides are TGTGCCAGCGCCCGAGGGAGCTATGGCTACACCTTC.

The chain couples TRBV7-9 to TRBJ2-3; tentatively, D is TRBD2 (5 bases). The CDR3 has 15 amino acids. V shed 5 bases and J shed 4 bases, with 16 bases lying between them. The germline V gene encodes CDR1 SEHNR and CDR2 FQNEAQ (reference sequence). For the CDR3, the DNA is TGTGCCAGCAGCCCTAGCCGCCCGAAGGCAGATACGCAGTATTTT. It encodes CASSPSRPKADTQYF.

This clone has only a few counts. The chain recombines TRBV5-1 with TRBJ2-7; 9 bases map to TRBD2. Germline-derived CDR1 and CDR2 are SGHRS and YFSETQ. The CDR3 contains 14 residues. V shed 2 bases and J 2 bases; nucleotides not matched to a gene: 2. The CDR3 protein is CASSFSGGPYEQYF. In DNA form, the CDR3 reads TGCGCCAGCAGCTTTAGCGGGGGCCCCTACGAGCAGTACTTC.

V usage is TRBV7-2 and J usage is TRBJ2-7; the D gene is possibly TRBD1 (5 bases). Germline V CDR1 and CDR2: SGHTA, FQGNSA. V was shortened by 4 bases and J by 3 bases, with 10 bases between the two germline ends. The CDR3 has 13 residues. CDR3: CASSSQVVYEQYF. The CDR3 DNA reads as TGTGCCAGCAGCTCACAGGTGGTCTACGAGCAGTACTTC.